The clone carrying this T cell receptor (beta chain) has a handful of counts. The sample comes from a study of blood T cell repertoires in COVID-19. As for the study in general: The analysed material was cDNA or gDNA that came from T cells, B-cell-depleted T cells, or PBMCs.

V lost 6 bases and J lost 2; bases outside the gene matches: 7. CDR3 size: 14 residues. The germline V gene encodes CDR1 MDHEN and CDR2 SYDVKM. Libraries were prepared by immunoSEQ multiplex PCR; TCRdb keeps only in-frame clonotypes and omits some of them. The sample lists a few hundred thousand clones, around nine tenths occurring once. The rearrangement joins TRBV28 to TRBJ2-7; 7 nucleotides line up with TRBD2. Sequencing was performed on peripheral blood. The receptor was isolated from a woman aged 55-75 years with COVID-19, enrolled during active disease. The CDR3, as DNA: TGTGCCAGCAGGCAAGTAGCGGGCCCCTACGAGCAGTACTTC. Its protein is CASRQVAGPYEQYF. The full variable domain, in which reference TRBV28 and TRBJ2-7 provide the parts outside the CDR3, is DVKVTQSSRYLVKRTGEKVFLECVQDMDHENMFWYRQDPGLGLRLIYFSYDVKMKEKGDIPEGYSVSREKKERFSLILESASTNQTSMYLCASRQVAGPYEQYFGPGTRLTVT.